This T cell receptor beta chain was found in a study of blood T cell repertoires in COVID-19. Trimming stripped 1 base from V and 1 base from J, with 11 bases between. CDR1 SGHAT and CDR2 FQNNGV come from the germline V gene. The CDR3 totals 16 residues. Using immunoSEQ multiplex PCR, the repertoire was profiled, and TCRdb retains in-frame clones only, with some absent. This table holds 280,000 or so clones, 70% to 90% found once. This clonotype originated in a woman in her 40s who had recovered from COVID-19. The J gene is TRBJ2-4, the V gene TRBV11-2; the D gene is possibly TRBD2 (5 bases). Source material: PBMCs or T cells enriched from blood (not recorded which). The CDR3 loop reads CASSLGGSGAKNIQYF. CDR3 nucleotide sequence: TGTGCCAGCAGCTTAGGTGGGAGTGGGGCCAAAAACATTCAGTACTTC.